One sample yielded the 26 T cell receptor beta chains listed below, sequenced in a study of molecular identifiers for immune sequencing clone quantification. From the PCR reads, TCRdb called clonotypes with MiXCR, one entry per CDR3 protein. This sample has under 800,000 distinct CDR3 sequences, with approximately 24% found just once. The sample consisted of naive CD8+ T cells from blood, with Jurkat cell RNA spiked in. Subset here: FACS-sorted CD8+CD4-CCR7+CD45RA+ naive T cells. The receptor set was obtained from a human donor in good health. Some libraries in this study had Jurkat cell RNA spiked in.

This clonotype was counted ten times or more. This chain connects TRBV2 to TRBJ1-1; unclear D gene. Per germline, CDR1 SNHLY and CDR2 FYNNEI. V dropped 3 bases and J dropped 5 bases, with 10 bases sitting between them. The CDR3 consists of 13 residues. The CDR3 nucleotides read TGTGCCAGCAGTGAGAATAGAGGTACTGAAGCTTTCTTT. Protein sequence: CASSENRGTEAFF.

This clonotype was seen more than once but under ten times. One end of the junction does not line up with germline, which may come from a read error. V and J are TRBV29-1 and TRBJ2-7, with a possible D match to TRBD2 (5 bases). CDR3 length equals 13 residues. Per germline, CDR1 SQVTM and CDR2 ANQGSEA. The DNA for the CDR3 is TGCAGCGACCAGACCGGCGGGTCCTACGAGCAGTGCTTC. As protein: CSDQTGGSYEQCF.

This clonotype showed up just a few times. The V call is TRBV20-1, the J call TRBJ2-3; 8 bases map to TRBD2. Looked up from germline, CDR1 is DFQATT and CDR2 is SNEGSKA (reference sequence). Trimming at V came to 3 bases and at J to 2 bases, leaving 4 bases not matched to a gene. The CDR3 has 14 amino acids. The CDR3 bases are TGCAGTGCTAGCGGGGGGGTTGACACAGATACGCAGTATTTT. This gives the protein CSASGGVDTDTQYF.

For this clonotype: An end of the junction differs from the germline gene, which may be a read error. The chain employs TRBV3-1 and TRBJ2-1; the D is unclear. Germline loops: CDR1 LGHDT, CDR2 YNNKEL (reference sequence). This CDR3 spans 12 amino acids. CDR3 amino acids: CVSSQEGNEQFF. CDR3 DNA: TGTGTCAGCAGCCAAGAAGGAAATGAGCAGTTCTTC.

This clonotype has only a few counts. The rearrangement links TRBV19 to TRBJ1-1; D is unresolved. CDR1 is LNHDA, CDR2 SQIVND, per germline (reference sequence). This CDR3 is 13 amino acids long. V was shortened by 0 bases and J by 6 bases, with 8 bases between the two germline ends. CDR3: CASSIDLDSEAFF. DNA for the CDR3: TGTGCCAGTAGTATAGACCTGGACTCTGAAGCTTTCTTT.

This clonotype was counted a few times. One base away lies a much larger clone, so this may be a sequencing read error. The DNA for the CDR3 is TGTGCCAGCAGTCAAGCGGGAGGGACCTACGAGCAGTACTTC. Encoded protein: CASSQAGGTYEQYF. The V and J genes are TRBV27 and TRBJ2-7, with 10 bases that match TRBD2. Trimming removed 5 bases from V and 2 bases from J; junction bases left unmatched: 3. The CDR3 is 14 residues long. Per the germline V gene, CDR1 is MNHEY and CDR2 is SMNVEV (reference sequence).

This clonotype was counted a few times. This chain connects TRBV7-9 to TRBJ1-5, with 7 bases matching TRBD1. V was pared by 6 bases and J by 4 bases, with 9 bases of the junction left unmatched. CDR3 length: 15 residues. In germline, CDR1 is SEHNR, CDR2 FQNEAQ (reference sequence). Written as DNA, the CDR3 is TGTGCCAGCAGTCCTACCGGGACAGTGAATCAGCCCCAGCATTTT. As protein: CASSPTGTVNQPQHF.

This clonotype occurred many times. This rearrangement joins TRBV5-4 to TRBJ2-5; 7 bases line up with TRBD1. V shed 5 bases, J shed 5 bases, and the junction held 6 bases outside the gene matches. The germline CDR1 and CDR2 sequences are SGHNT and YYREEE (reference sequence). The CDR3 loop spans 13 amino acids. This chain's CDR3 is CASSPDRHETQYF. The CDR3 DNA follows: TGTGCCAGCAGTCCGGACAGGCACGAGACCCAGTACTTC.

The CDR3, as DNA: TGTGCCAGCAGACCTACGACAGGGCCTGGAAACACCATATATTTT. Protein: CASRPTTGPGNTIYF. The genes are TRBV12-3 or TRBV12-4 and TRBJ1-3, with TRBD1 matching 7 bases. The trim removed 6 bases at V and 2 bases at J, leaving 7 bases unmatched. The CDR3 runs 15 residues.

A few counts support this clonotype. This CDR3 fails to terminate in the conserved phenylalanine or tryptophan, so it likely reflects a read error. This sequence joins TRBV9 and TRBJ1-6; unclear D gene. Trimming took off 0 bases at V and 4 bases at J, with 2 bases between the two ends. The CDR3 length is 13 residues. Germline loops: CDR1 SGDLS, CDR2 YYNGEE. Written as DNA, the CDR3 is TGTGCCAGCAGCGTAGGTTATAATTCACCCCTCCACCTT. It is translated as CASSVGYNSPLHL.

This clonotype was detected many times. The DNA for the CDR3 is TGCGCCAGCACCGACAGGGGTGGTGTCTACAATGAGCAGTTCTTC. Protein product: CASTDRGGVYNEQFF. The chain couples TRBV4-1 to TRBJ2-1, with TRBD1 identical over 8 bases. Germline CDR1 reads MGHRA; CDR2 reads YSYEKL. Trimming took 7 bases from V and 3 from J; bases not matched to a gene: 8. This CDR3 comprises 15 residues.

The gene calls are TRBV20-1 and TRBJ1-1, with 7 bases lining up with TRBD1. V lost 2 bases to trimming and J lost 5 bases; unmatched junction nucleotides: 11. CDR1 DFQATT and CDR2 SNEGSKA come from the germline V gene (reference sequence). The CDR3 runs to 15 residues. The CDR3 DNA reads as TGCAGTGCTAGACCAGCCTGGACAGGTGGGACTGAAGCTTTCTTT. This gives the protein CSARPAWTGGTEAFF.

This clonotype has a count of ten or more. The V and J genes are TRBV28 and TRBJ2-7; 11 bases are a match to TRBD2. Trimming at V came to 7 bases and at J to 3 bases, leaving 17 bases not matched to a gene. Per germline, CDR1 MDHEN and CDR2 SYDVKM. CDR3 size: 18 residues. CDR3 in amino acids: CASTSGLAEEVVGYEQYF. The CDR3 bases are TGTGCCAGCACCTCGGGACTAGCGGAAGAAGTGGTGGGCTACGAGCAGTACTTC.

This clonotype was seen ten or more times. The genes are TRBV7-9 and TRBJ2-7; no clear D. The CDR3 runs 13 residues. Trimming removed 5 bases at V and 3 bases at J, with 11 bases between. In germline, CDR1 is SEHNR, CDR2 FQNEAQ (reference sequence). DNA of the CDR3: TGTGCCAGCAGCGCCCGGGCCAGCTACGAGCAGTACTTC. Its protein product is CASSARASYEQYF.

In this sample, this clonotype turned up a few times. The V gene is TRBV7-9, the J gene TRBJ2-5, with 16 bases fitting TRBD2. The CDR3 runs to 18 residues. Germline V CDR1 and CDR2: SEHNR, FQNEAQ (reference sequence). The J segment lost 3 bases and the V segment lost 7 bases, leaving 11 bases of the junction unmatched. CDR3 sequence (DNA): TGTGCCAGCACCCTCTACAAAGGGACTAGCGGGAGGGAAGAGACCCAGTACTTC. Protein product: CASTLYKGTSGREETQYF.

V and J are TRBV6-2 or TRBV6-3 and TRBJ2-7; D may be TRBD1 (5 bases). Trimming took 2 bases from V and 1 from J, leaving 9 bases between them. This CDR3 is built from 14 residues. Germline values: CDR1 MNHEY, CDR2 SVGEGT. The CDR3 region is CASSYGDRSYEQYF. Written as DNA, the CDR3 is TGTGCCAGCAGTTACGGCGACAGATCCTACGAGCAGTACTTC.

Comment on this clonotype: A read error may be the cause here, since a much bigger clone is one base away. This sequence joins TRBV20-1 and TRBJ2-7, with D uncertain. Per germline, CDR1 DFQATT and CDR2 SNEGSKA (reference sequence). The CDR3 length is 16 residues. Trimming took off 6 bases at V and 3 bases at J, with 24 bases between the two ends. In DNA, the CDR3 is TGCAGTGCCCCGCCGAGGAGAGGCAGGCCCCACTACGAGCAGTACTTC. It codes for CSAPPRRGRPHYEQYF.

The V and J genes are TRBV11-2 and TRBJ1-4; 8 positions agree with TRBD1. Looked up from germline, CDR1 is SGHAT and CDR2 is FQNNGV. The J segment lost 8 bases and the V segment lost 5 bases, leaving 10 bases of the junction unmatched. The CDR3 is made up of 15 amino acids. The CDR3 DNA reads TGTGCCAGCAGCCTCTTTACGGGACAGGCAGAAAAACTGTTTTTT. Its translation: CASSLFTGQAEKLFF.

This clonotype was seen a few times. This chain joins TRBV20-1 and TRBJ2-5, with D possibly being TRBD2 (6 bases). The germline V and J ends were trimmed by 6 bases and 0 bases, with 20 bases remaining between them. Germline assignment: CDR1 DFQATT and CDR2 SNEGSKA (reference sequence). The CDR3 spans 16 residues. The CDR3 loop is CSAPLDNGSYQETQYF. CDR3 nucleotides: TGCAGTGCCCCCCTGGACAACGGGAGTTACCAAGAGACCCAGTACTTC.

The CDR3 here is CASSKRRAGEAKNIQYF. CDR3 in DNA: TGTGCCAGCAGTAAAAGGAGGGCAGGGGAGGCCAAAAACATTCAGTACTTC. The chain employs TRBV6-1 and TRBJ2-4, with D tentatively TRBD1 or TRBD2 (6 bases each). Deletions cut 5 bases from V and 1 base from J, with 18 bases between. The germline gives CDR1 MNHNS, CDR2 SASEGT. This CDR3 region has 17 residues.

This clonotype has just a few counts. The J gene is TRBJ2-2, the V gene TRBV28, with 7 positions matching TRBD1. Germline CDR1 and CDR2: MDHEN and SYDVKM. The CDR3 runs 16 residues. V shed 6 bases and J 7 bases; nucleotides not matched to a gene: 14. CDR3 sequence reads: CASSLQGRGSGGELFF. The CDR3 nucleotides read TGTGCCAGCAGCCTACAGGGGCGCGGATCCGGCGGGGAGCTGTTTTTT.

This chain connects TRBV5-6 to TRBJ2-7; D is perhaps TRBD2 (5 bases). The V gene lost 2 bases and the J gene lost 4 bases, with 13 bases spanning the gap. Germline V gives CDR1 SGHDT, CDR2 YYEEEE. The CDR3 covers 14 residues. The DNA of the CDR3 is TGTGCCAGCAGCTTTTTTACAGAGGGTTACGAGCAGTACTTC. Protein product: CASSFFTEGYEQYF.

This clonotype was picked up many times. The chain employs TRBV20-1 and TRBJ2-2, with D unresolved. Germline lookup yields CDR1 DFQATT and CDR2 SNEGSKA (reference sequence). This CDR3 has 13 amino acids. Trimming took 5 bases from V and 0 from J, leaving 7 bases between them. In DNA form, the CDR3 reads TGCAGTGCTCAGACCCCGAACACCGGGGAGCTGTTTTTT. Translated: CSAQTPNTGELFF.

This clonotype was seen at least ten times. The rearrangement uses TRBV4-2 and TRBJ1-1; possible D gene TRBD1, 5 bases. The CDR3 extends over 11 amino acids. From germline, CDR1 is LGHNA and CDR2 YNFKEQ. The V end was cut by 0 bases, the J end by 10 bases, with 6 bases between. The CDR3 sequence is CASSQEGVAFF. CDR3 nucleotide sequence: TGTGCCAGCAGCCAAGAGGGGGTAGCTTTCTTT.

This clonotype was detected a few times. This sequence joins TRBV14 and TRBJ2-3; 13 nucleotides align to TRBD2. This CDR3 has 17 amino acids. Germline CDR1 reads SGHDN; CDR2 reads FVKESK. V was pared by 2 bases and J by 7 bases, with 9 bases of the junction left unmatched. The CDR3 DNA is TGTGCCAGCAGCCAAACGGGACTAGCGGGATTTTCAAATACGCAGTATTTT. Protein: CASSQTGLAGFSNTQYF. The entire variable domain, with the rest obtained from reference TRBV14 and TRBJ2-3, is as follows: EAGVTQFPSHSVIEKGQTVTLRCDPISGHDNLYWYRRVMGKEIKFLLHFVKESKQDESGMPNNRFLAERTGGTYSTLKVQPAELEDSGVYFCASSQTGLAGFSNTQYFGPGTRLTVL.

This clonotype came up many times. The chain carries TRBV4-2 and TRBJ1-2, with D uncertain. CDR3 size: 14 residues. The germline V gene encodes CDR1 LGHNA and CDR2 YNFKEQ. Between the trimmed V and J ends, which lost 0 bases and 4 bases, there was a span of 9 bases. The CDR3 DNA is TGTGCCAGCAGCCAAGAGGGATTGGTCTATGGCTACACCTTC. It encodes CASSQEGLVYGYTF.